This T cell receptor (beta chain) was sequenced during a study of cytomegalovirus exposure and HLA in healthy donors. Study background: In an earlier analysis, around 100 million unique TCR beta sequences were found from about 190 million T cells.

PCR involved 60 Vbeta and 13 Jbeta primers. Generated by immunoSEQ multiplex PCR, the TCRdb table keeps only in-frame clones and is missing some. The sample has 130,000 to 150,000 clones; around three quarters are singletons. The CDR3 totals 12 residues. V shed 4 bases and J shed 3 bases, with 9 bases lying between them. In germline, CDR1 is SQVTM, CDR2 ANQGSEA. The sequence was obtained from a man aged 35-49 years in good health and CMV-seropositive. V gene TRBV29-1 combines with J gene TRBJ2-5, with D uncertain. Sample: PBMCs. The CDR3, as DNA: TGCAGCGTTGGCCCCAGAAAAGAGACCCAGTACTTC. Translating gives CSVGPRKETQYF.